The 30 T cell receptor beta chains presented below share a single source sample, sequenced in a study of CD8 T cells in ankylosing spondylitis. TCRdb reprocessed the 5' RACE reads with MiXCR, giving one entry per CDR3 protein. Found here are under 450,000 distinct CDR3 sequences, around 20% of them singletons; the top ten hold 13%. Sequencing input: blood, either unsorted or a sorted T cell fraction (not recorded which). These TCRs come from a male donor with ankylosing spondylitis or in good health (not recorded which).

This rearrangement joins TRBV29-1 to TRBJ2-2, with D unresolved. With 3 bases removed from V and 0 bases from J, the gap between germline ends came to 5 bases. This CDR3 has 13 residues. Germline lookup yields CDR1 SQVTM and CDR2 ANQGSEA. The CDR3 loop reads CSVESPNTGELFF. The CDR3 coding sequence is TGCAGCGTTGAGAGTCCGAACACCGGGGAGCTGTTTTTT.

CDR3 protein: CSASRGGGTNYGYTF. The CDR3 region has the DNA TGCAGTGCTAGCCGGGGAGGCGGAACTAACTATGGCTACACCTTC. J is TRBJ1-2 and V is TRBV20-1; no clear D gene. CDR3 length equals 15 residues. V shed 3 bases and J shed 0 bases, with 14 bases lying between them. Germline loops: CDR1 DFQATT, CDR2 SNEGSKA (reference sequence).

The J gene is TRBJ2-7, the V gene TRBV20-1; perhaps TRBD1 as D (6 bases). This CDR3 comprises 13 residues. Trimming took 7 bases from V and 1 from J, leaving 14 bases between them. Germline CDR1 reads DFQATT; CDR2 reads SNEGSKA (reference sequence). Here the CDR3 DNA reads TGCAGTGTACCAGGGGCTTTATCCTACGAGCAGTACTTC. It encodes CSVPGALSYEQYF.

This clonotype was counted between two and nine times. This chain links TRBV12-3 or TRBV12-4 with TRBJ1-2, with TRBD1 matching 8 bases. The CDR3 runs 15 residues. V dropped 1 base and J dropped 4; count of bases not matched to a gene: 5. CDR3 region: CASSLGAGGLYGYTF. CDR3 coding DNA: TGTGCCAGCAGTTTAGGGGCAGGGGGCCTCTATGGCTACACCTTC.

V is TRBV7-8 and J is TRBJ2-7; D is undetermined. Germline V CDR1 and CDR2: SGHVS, FQNEAQ. The germline V and J ends were trimmed by 5 bases and 4 bases, with 12 bases remaining between them. The CDR3 contains 13 residues. This chain's CDR3 is CASSPWAAYEQYF. CDR3 nucleotide sequence: TGTGCCAGCAGCCCCTGGGCGGCGTACGAGCAGTACTTC.

This clonotype was picked up a small number of times. V and J are TRBV5-1 and TRBJ2-1, with a weak D call TRBD2 (6 bases). In germline, CDR1 is SGHRS, CDR2 YFSETQ. Trimming left V 2 bases short and J 9 bases short, with 15 bases between. CDR3 length: 14 amino acids. CDR3 residues: CASSFEIAGLEQFF. As DNA, the CDR3 is TGCGCCAGCAGCTTTGAAATTGCGGGGCTTGAGCAGTTCTTC.

The chain couples TRBV6-4 to TRBJ2-1, with 7 bases lining up with TRBD2. The junction had 3 bases not matched to a gene; V was cut back by 4 bases and J by 0 bases. Germline assignment: CDR1 MRHNA and CDR2 SNTAGT. This CDR3 region has 15 residues. This chain's CDR3 is CASSAAGNSYNEQFF. In DNA form, the CDR3 reads TGTGCCAGCAGTGCAGCGGGGAACTCCTACAATGAGCAGTTCTTC.

The gene calls are TRBV28 and TRBJ1-6, with TRBD1 matching over 8 bases. V lost 7 bases and J lost 0; bases outside the gene matches: 8. The CDR3 runs 17 residues. Germline values: CDR1 MDHEN, CDR2 SYDVKM. The CDR3 spells CASTINRGSSYNSPLHF. CDR3 DNA sequence: TGTGCCAGCACCATTAACAGGGGGAGCTCCTATAATTCACCCCTCCACTTT.

The chain recombines TRBV5-1 with TRBJ2-2; no firm D call. The CDR3 length is 13 residues. Germline CDR1 and CDR2: SGHRS and YFSETQ. V lost 4 bases, J lost 7 bases, and 11 bases lay in between. CDR3 DNA sequence: TGCGCCAGCAGCCTGCCCCCGGACGGGGAGCTGTTTTTT. It is translated as CASSLPPDGELFF.

The J gene is TRBJ2-1, the V gene TRBV5-1; D is perhaps TRBD2 (6 bases). Per germline, CDR1 SGHRS and CDR2 YFSETQ. Trimming stripped 0 bases from V and 6 bases from J, with 22 bases between. This CDR3 has 18 residues. The DNA for the CDR3 is TGCGCCAGCAGCTTGGGTCTGGACTACCTAATCCCGATCAATGAGCAGTTCTTC. Translating it yields CASSLGLDYLIPINEQFF.

In this sample, this clonotype turned up a few times. The chain combines TRBV7-9 with TRBJ2-2; no clear D. There are 14 residues in the CDR3. The V end lost 3 bases, the J end lost 1 base, and 6 bases lay between the germline ends. Germline loops: CDR1 SEHNR, CDR2 FQNEAQ (reference sequence). The CDR3 is CASSFLQNTGELFF. CDR3 DNA: TGTGCCAGCAGCTTTCTCCAGAACACCGGGGAGCTGTTTTTT.

This clonotype was seen a handful of times. V and J are TRBV7-3 and TRBJ2-3, with 9 bases that match TRBD2. Germline V gene lookup returns CDR1 SGHTA and CDR2 FQGTGA. The J segment lost 2 bases and the V segment lost 4 bases, leaving 7 bases of the junction unmatched. The CDR3 length is 16 residues. CDR3 region: CASSSISGGNTDTQYF. DNA for the CDR3: TGTGCCAGCAGCTCTATTAGCGGGGGCAACACAGATACGCAGTATTTT. Variable domain in full (rest from reference TRBV7-3 and TRBJ2-3): GAGVSQTPSNKVTEKGKYVELRCDPISGHTALYWYRQSLGQGPEFLIYFQGTGAADDSGLPNDRFFAVRPEGSVSTLKIQRTERGDSAVYLCASSSISGGNTDTQYFGPGTRLTVL.

The chain uses TRBV11-2 and TRBJ2-5; D might be TRBD2 (6 bases). The CDR3 is 18 amino acids. V dropped 1 base and J dropped 3 bases, with 21 bases sitting between them. Germline V lookup: CDR1 SGHAT, CDR2 FQNNGV. DNA of the CDR3: TGTGCCAGCAGCTTAGTCCTAGTAGCGGAGGAACGAAAAGAGACCCAGTACTTC. Translating gives CASSLVLVAEERKETQYF.

There are a few counts of this clonotype. The V call is TRBV18, the J call TRBJ2-1, with D perhaps TRBD2 (6 bases). The V gene lost 6 bases and the J gene lost 2 bases, with 14 bases spanning the gap. CDR3 length: 15 amino acids. Germline CDR1 KGHSH, CDR2 LQKENI. Here the CDR3 reads CASSRSGGTYNEQFF. The CDR3 nucleotides are TGTGCCAGCTCTCGGTCCGGGGGAACCTACAATGAGCAGTTCTTC.

Only a few counts were recorded for this clonotype. This chain links TRBV28 with TRBJ2-7; perhaps TRBD1 as D (5 bases). Trimming cost V 5 bases and J 1 base, with 15 bases left between them. The CDR3 runs to 15 residues. Germline CDR1 and CDR2: MDHEN and SYDVKM. This CDR3 reads CASSGQASRSYEQYF. The CDR3, as DNA: TGTGCCAGCAGTGGACAAGCCTCCAGGTCCTACGAGCAGTACTTC.

CDR3 residues: CASSQELRETDTQYF. DNA for the CDR3: TGCGCCAGCAGCCAAGAGTTGAGGGAGACAGATACGCAGTATTTT. The J gene is TRBJ2-3, the V gene TRBV4-1; D is perhaps TRBD2 (5 bases). Germline CDR1 is MGHRA and CDR2 is YSYEKL. The CDR3 runs 15 residues. Deletions cut 0 bases from V and 3 bases from J, with 10 bases between.

Points on this clonotype: An end of the junction differs from the germline gene, which may be a read error. The rearrangement uses TRBV7-7 and TRBJ2-1, with D uncertain. This CDR3 spans 17 amino acids. The germline V gene encodes CDR1 SSHAT and CDR2 FNYEAQ (reference sequence). CDR3 bases: TGTGCTAGCAGCTTAGGGATGGCACCCTCTGGGTACAATGAGCAGTTCTTC. This gives the protein CASSLGMAPSGYNEQFF.

This clonotype was seen a few times. The V and J genes are TRBV21-1 and TRBJ2-2. TRBV21-1 is a pseudogene. The CDR3 loop spans 17 amino acids. The CDR3 DNA reads as TGTGCCAGCAGCAAAGGCGCGAGACTTTCGGACACCGGGGAGCTGTTTTTT. Its translation is CASSKGARLSDTGELFF.

The chain joins TRBV4-1 to TRBJ2-2; the match to TRBD1 covers 10 bases. Trimming at V came to 3 bases and at J to 8 bases, leaving 3 bases not matched to a gene. The CDR3 runs to 14 residues. Germline values: CDR1 MGHRA, CDR2 YSYEKL. CDR3 bases: TGCGCCAGCAGCCAGGGACAGGGGTCAGGGGAGCTGTTTTTT. Translation: CASSQGQGSGELFF.

The genes are TRBV7-2 and TRBJ2-7; D not resolved. Germline V lookup: CDR1 SGHTA, CDR2 FQGNSA. The CDR3 consists of 13 residues. The V end was cut by 5 bases, the J end by 6 bases, with 14 bases between. In nucleotides, the CDR3 is TGTGCCAGCAGCGCCTTGGACGCCTCCGAGCAGTACTTC. It yields the protein CASSALDASEQYF.

The CDR3: CSVGPGEDTEAFF. DNA for the CDR3: TGCAGCGTTGGGCCAGGGGAAGACACTGAAGCTTTCTTT. The J gene is TRBJ1-1, the V gene TRBV29-1; TRBD1 is a possible D gene (6 bases). Germline V gene data show CDR1 as SQVTM and CDR2 as ANQGSEA. V was shortened by 4 bases and J by 3 bases, with 12 bases between the two germline ends. The CDR3 covers 13 residues.

In this sample, this clonotype turned up a few times. This chain links TRBV12-3 or TRBV12-4 with TRBJ2-5, with D perhaps matching TRBD2 (6 bases). The CDR3 covers 13 residues. V was cut by 1 base and J by 12 bases, with 15 bases left in between. The CDR3 DNA reads TGTGCCAGCAGTTTAGGGTGGGGACTGGGGAAGTACTTC. Amino acids: CASSLGWGLGKYF.

The chain combines TRBV5-1 with TRBJ2-3, with D perhaps TRBD1 (6 bases). Trimming pared 1 base from V and 0 bases from J, leaving 12 bases between. CDR3 size: 16 residues. The germline V gene has CDR1 SGHRS and CDR2 YFSETQ. The CDR3 region has the DNA TGCGCCAGCAGCTTGTGGACAGAGACTAGCACAGATACGCAGTATTTT. Translating gives CASSLWTETSTDTQYF.

The chain has TRBV6-1 and TRBJ2-3, with TRBD2 matching over 7 bases. With V trimmed by 3 bases and J by 2 bases, 8 bases remained unmatched. Per the germline V gene, CDR1 is MNHNS and CDR2 is SASEGT. The CDR3 spans 16 residues. CDR3 bases: TGTGCCAGCAGTGACCACGGACTAGAATCCACAGATACGCAGTATTTT. Translation gives CASSDHGLESTDTQYF.

The chain combines TRBV30 with TRBJ2-1; perhaps TRBD1 as D (6 bases). Germline V gene sequence: CDR1 GTSNPN, CDR2 SVGIG (reference sequence). This CDR3 contains 11 residues. Deletions cut 0 bases from V and 9 bases from J, with 6 bases between. This CDR3 is CAWSVQGEQFF. The DNA of the CDR3 is TGTGCCTGGAGTGTACAGGGTGAGCAGTTCTTC.

This clonotype was observed a few times. This chain joins TRBV5-1 and TRBJ1-5; D not resolved. The V gene lost 4 bases and the J gene lost 0 bases, with 11 bases spanning the gap. CDR3 length equals 15 residues. The germline V gene has CDR1 SGHRS and CDR2 YFSETQ. The CDR3 DNA reads as TGCGCCAGCAGCCCGGATTGGGATAGCAATCAGCCCCAGCATTTT. Encoded protein: CASSPDWDSNQPQHF.

The table lists this clonotype with a few counts. CDR3 bases: TGTGCCAGCAGTCCTAGCGGGTTCCGCACAGATACGCAGTATTTT. Translated, it gives CASSPSGFRTDTQYF. V and J are TRBV28 and TRBJ2-3; 8 positions agree with TRBD2. CDR1 is MDHEN and CDR2 is SYDVKM in the germline V gene. V gave up 5 bases and J gave up 1 base; unmatched junction bases: 5. This CDR3 region has 15 residues.

CDR3 amino acids: CASSAGTMSYEQYF. The DNA for the CDR3 is TGTGCCAGCAGCGCCGGGACAATGTCCTACGAGCAGTACTTC. V and J are TRBV7-8 and TRBJ2-7, with D maybe TRBD1 (6 bases). Germline-derived CDR1 and CDR2 are SGHVS and FQNEAQ. V was pared by 5 bases and J by 1 base, with 12 bases between. The CDR3 totals 14 residues.

This chain connects TRBV2 to TRBJ2-1; D not resolved. With 6 bases removed from V and 2 bases from J, the gap between germline ends came to 14 bases. CDR1 SNHLY and CDR2 FYNNEI come from the germline V gene. The CDR3 sequence is 15 residues long. The CDR3 DNA follows: TGTGCCAGCAGGGCGACCCTGGTGACCTACAATGAGCAGTTCTTC. This gives the protein CASRATLVTYNEQFF.

The V call is TRBV3-1, the J call TRBJ2-3; D remains unclear. The CDR3 runs 15 residues. V shed 0 bases and J shed 4 bases, with 11 bases lying between them. The V gene's germline CDR1 is LGHDT and CDR2 YNNKEL (reference sequence). The CDR3 bases are TGTGCCAGCAGCCAAGATGCCTCCTTTCCAGATACGCAGTATTTT. It encodes CASSQDASFPDTQYF.